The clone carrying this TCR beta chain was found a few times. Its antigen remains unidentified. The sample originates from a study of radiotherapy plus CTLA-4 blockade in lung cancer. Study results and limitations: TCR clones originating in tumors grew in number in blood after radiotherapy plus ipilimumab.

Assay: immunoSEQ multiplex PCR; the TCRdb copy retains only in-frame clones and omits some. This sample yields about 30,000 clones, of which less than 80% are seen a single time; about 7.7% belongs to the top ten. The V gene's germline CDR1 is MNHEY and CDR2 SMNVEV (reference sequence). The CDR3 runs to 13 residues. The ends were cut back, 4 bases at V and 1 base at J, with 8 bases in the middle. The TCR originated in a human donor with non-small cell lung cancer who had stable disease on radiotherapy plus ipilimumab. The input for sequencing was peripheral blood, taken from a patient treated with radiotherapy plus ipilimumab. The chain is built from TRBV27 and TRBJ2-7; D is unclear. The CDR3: CASSSGVSYEQYF. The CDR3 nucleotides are TGTGCCAGCAGTTCTGGGGTATCCTACGAGCAGTACTTC.